This T cell receptor (beta chain) was profiled in a study of control samples from healthy donors and cancer patients. Clones were sequenced by immunoSEQ multiplex PCR, and TCRdb holds only the in-frame ones, with some missing. Here the sample spans some 120,000 clones, 89% being singletons. Germline CDR1 MNHNS, CDR2 SASEGT. V was trimmed by 3 bases and J by 7 bases, leaving 15 bases between them. This CDR3 comprises 14 residues. The chain has TRBV6-1 and TRBJ2-5; D remains unclear. This receptor was taken from a man in his forties or fifties in good health. Source material: blood. The CDR3 is CASSDGPQGGTQYF. In nucleotides, the CDR3 is TGTGCCAGCAGTGACGGCCCCCAAGGTGGGACCCAGTACTTC.